The 20 T cell receptor beta chains below all came from one sample that was sequenced in a study of T cell clonality in common variable immunodeficiency. Study observations and caveats: Common variable immunodeficiency TCR beta sequences reportedly had fewer deletions and N-nucleotide insertions.

These receptors' antigens are unknown. The table came from immunoSEQ multiplex PCR; TCRdb's copy has only in-frame clones and leaves some out. In total the sample includes more than 25,000 clones, none of them seen once. Sequencing used peripheral blood mononuclear cells. The receptors derive from a human donor with common variable immunodeficiency.

As concerns this clone: The CDR3 extends 3 residues past the end of the read, so its final part is completed from the germline J gene. The chain is built from TRBV20-1 and TRBJ2-1, with 8 bases fitting TRBD2. Germline assignment: CDR1 DFQATT and CDR2 SNEGSKA (reference sequence). The junction had 16 bases not matched to a gene; V was cut back by 3 bases and J by 3 bases. This CDR3 is 18 amino acids long. The sequenced CDR3 bases are TGCAGTGCTAGGAGGTTGTCTAGCGGGCCCGGGAACTACAATGAG. Amino acids: CSARRLSSGPGNYNE. The complete CDR3 reads CSARRLSSGPGNYNEQFF.

This clone showed up just a few times. The CDR3 extends 3 residues past the end of the read, so its final part is completed from the germline J gene. The chain combines TRBV6-1 with TRBJ1-2; D unresolved. Trimming took 0 bases from V and 0 from J, leaving 20 bases between them. Germline V gives CDR1 MNHNS, CDR2 SASEGT. There are 19 residues in the CDR3. CDR3 DNA, as far as it was read: TGTGCCAGCAGTGAAGCGCGGGAAAACAGCTATTCGGCTAACTATGGC. Translated, it gives CASSEARENSYSANYG. The full CDR3 sequence reads CASSEARENSYSANYGYTF.

This clone was picked up a small number of times. The DNA ends 3 residues before the CDR3 does, and the rest of the CDR3 is filled in from the germline J gene. V gene TRBV19 combines with J gene TRBJ1-6; 7 nucleotides line up with TRBD1. The CDR3 length is 18 residues. V lost 3 bases, J lost 0 bases, and 8 bases stayed unmatched. CDR1 is LNHDA and CDR2 is SQIVND in the germline V gene (reference sequence). Here the CDR3 reads CASSISAQGSSYNSPLHF. The DNA read from the CDR3 is TGTGCCAGTAGTATTTCAGCACAGGGGAGCTCCTATAATTCACCC. Full variable domain (missing parts from reference TRBV19 and TRBJ1-6): DGGITQSPKYLFRKEGQNVTLSCEQNLNHDAMYWYRQDPGQGLRLIYYSQIVNDFQKGDIAEGYSVSREKKESFPLTVTSAQKNPTAFYLCASSISAQGSSYNSPLHFGNGTRLTVT.

There are a few counts of this clone. The read falls 3 residues short of the CDR3 end, and the missing part is taken from the germline J gene. The chain joins TRBV7-9 to TRBJ2-7; 9 nucleotides align to TRBD1. Germline CDR1 and CDR2: SEHNR and FQNEAQ (reference sequence). J lost 4 bases, V lost 3 bases, and 4 bases had no gene match. The CDR3 length is 14 residues. Partial CDR3 DNA: TGTGCCAGCAGCTTGGCGGACAGGGGATACGAG. Translation: CASSLADRGYE. The entire CDR3 protein is CASSLADRGYEQYF.

This clone came up a few times. CDR3 region: CASSERRGVANYGYTF. CDR3 bases read: TGTGCCAGCAGTGAACGCCGCGGGGTAGCTAACTATGGC. The genes are TRBV6-1 and TRBJ1-2; D unresolved. The read ends 3 residues before the CDR3 terminus; that terminus is restored from the germline J gene. The CDR3 sequence is 16 residues long. Germline lookup yields CDR1 MNHNS and CDR2 SASEGT. Trimming took 2 bases from V and 0 from J, leaving 13 bases between them.

This clone was seen more than once but under ten times. Compared with germline, one end of the junction differs, possibly owing to a read error. Coverage ceases 3 residues before the CDR3 finishes, and the germline J gene fills in the end. The V call is TRBV19, the J call TRBJ2-7, with 10 nucleotides matching TRBD1. Germline V gene data show CDR1 as LNHDA and CDR2 as SQIVND (reference sequence). The CDR3 has 16 amino acids. Incomplete CDR3 DNA: TGTGTCAGTAGTATTTCGTCAGGACAGGGGGTATACGAG. Amino acid sequence: CVSSISSGQGVYE. From start to end, the CDR3 is CVSSISSGQGVYEQYF.

As concerns this clone: The missing CDR3 end, 3 residues past where the read stops, is filled in from the germline J gene. This chain links TRBV20-1 with TRBJ2-7; D is possibly TRBD1 (6 bases). This CDR3 has 16 amino acids. Germline V CDR1 and CDR2: DFQATT, SNEGSKA (reference sequence). The ends were cut back, 0 bases at V and 2 bases at J, with 17 bases in the middle. Incomplete CDR3 DNA: TGCAGTGCTAGAGATCGAAAGGGGGATAGGACCTACGAG. Its protein is CSARDRKGDRTYE. The full CDR3 reads CSARDRKGDRTYEQYF.

A word on this clone: The CDR3 goes on 3 residues after the read ends, and that part is filled in from the germline J gene. This chain connects TRBV7-9 to TRBJ1-4; 8 nucleotides line up with TRBD1. The CDR3 runs to 15 residues. Unmatched junction bases numbered 5, after V lost 4 bases and J lost 4 bases. The germline gives CDR1 SEHNR, CDR2 FQNEAQ (reference sequence). The CDR3 bases that were read are TGTGCCAGCAGCTCGTGGACAGGGAGTAATGAAAAA. It specifies CASSSWTGSNEK. The CDR3 as a whole reads CASSSWTGSNEKLFF.

This clone appeared a few times. The read halts 3 residues ahead of the CDR3 end, with the missing end drawn from the germline J gene. V and J are TRBV7-9 and TRBJ2-2, with D hard to call. The CDR3 totals 14 residues. Germline CDR1 is SEHNR and CDR2 is FQNEAQ (reference sequence). V lost 2 bases and J lost 1, with 5 bases in between. CDR3 sequence: CASSLSQNTGELFF. The CDR3 bases that were read are TGTGCCAGCAGCTTAAGCCAGAACACCGGGGAG.

A note on this clone: The CDR3 end lies 3 residues beyond the end of the read and is filled in from the germline J gene. The J gene is TRBJ2-7, the V gene TRBV13; D remains ambiguous. From germline, CDR1 is PRHDT and CDR2 FYEKMQ (reference sequence). CDR3 length: 15 residues. Trimming pared 2 bases from V and 1 base from J, leaving 12 bases between. CDR3 amino acids: CASSLFLGGSYEQYF. Partial CDR3 DNA: TGTGCCAGCAGCTTATTCCTTGGCGGATCCTACGAG.

This clone came up a few times. Read coverage stops 3 residues before the CDR3 terminus; the germline J gene supplies the remainder. This chain uses TRBV7-9 with TRBJ1-1; 7 bases align to TRBD1. The ends lost 5 bases at V and 7 bases at J; junction bases unmatched: 10. CDR3 length: 14 amino acids. Germline CDR1 SEHNR, CDR2 FQNEAQ (reference sequence). CDR3 residues: CASSKSGGEGEAFF. CDR3 bases read: TGTGCCAGCAGCAAATCAGGGGGTGAGGGTGAA.

This clone was seen a few times. The CDR3 end is not reached by the read, which stops 3 residues before it; the germline J gene fills it in. The chain combines TRBV5-1 with TRBJ2-1; 7 bases match TRBD2. Germline V gene sequence: CDR1 SGHRS, CDR2 YFSETQ. J gave up 2 bases and V 4 bases, and 6 bases lay outside the gene matches. This CDR3 has 15 amino acids. The CDR3 DNA, read in part, is TGCGCCAGCAGCGGTAGACTAGCACCCTACAATGAG. This sequence encodes CASSGRLAPYNE. The full-length CDR3 reads as CASSGRLAPYNEQFF.

In regard to this clone: With the read ending 3 residues before the CDR3 end, the germline J gene is used to fill in that end. The V call is TRBV19, the J call TRBJ2-1, with 8 bases lining up with TRBD2. The CDR3 totals 14 residues. Germline CDR1 reads LNHDA; CDR2 reads SQIVND (reference sequence). Trimming at V came to 5 bases and at J to 9 bases, leaving 9 bases not matched to a gene. The covered CDR3 bases are TGTGCCAGTAGTGCTCGGGGGACTAGGACTGAG. It yields the protein CASSARGTRTE. The full CDR3 reads CASSARGTRTEQFF.

This clone showed up just a few times. The read ends 3 residues early relative to the CDR3; the germline J gene fills the gap. This chain uses TRBV7-2 with TRBJ1-4, with 8 positions matching TRBD1. The CDR3 has 15 residues. Germline loops: CDR1 SGHTA, CDR2 FQGNSA. V lost 5 bases, J lost 6 bases, and 8 bases stayed unmatched. CDR3 sequence reads: CASSRRTGYDEKLFF. The covered CDR3 bases are TGTGCCAGCAGCCGCCGGACAGGGTACGATGAAAAA.

In this sample, this clone turned up many times. The read is 3 residues too short to cover the CDR3 end, so that end is filled in from the germline J gene. The V and J genes are TRBV5-1 and TRBJ2-2; 7 bases match TRBD2. Germline trimming cut 2 bases from V and 0 bases from J; bases unmatched to any gene: 7. From germline, CDR1 is SGHRS and CDR2 YFSETQ. The CDR3 runs to 17 residues. CDR3 DNA (partial): TGCGCCAGCAGCTTAGGACTAGGCCAAGCGAACACCGGGGAG. Translation gives CASSLGLGQANTGE. The whole CDR3 sequence is CASSLGLGQANTGELFF.

There are a few counts of this clone. From the germline J gene comes the end of the CDR3, since the read stops 3 residues before it. The chain has TRBV19 and TRBJ1-5; D is ambiguous. V was cut by 3 bases and J by 6 bases, with 9 bases left in between. This CDR3 contains 13 residues. Per germline, CDR1 LNHDA and CDR2 SQIVND (reference sequence). CDR3: CASSIQSAQPQHF. The DNA read from the CDR3 is TGTGCCAGTAGTATTCAGAGTGCTCAGCCC.

This clone was seen more than once but under ten times. At one of its ends the junction is not consistent with the germline gene, which may arise from a read error. The read is 3 residues too short to cover the CDR3 end, so that end is filled in from the germline J gene. The gene calls are TRBV5-1 and TRBJ2-5, with a possible D match to TRBD1 (6 bases). The CDR3 covers 14 residues. Germline CDR1 is SGHRS and CDR2 is YFSETQ. The CDR3 here is CASSLEWGQGTQYF. CDR3 bases read: TGCGCCAGCAGCTTGGAGTGGGGGCAAGGGACC.

Comment on this clone: From the germline J gene comes the end of the CDR3, since the read stops 3 residues before it. The chain has TRBV6-1 and TRBJ2-4; TRBD1 is a possible D gene (5 bases). CDR3 size: 14 residues. The V and J ends lost 3 bases and 6 bases respectively, with 12 bases between them. Per germline, CDR1 MNHNS and CDR2 SASEGT. This chain's CDR3 is CASSDQGLGNIQYF. CDR3 DNA, as far as it was read: TGTGCCAGCAGTGACCAGGGCCTGGGAAACATT.

Regarding this clone: The read gets to within 3 residues of the CDR3 end, and the germline J gene fills in the rest. The chain combines TRBV7-8 with TRBJ2-7; D is ambiguous. The CDR3 runs to 17 residues. The V gene's germline CDR1 is SGHVS and CDR2 FQNEAQ. V was pared by 4 bases and J by 2 bases, with 21 bases between. The DNA read from the CDR3 is TGTGCCAGCAGCTCAACCGTGGCAGGAAGTTCCACCTACGAG. Translation: CASSSTVAGSSTYE. The entire CDR3 protein is CASSSTVAGSSTYEQYF.

In its sample, this clone was seen many times. With the read ending 3 residues before the CDR3 end, the germline J gene is used to fill in that end. The chain uses TRBV12-3 or TRBV12-4 and TRBJ2-3; no clear D gene. The CDR3 sequence is 13 residues long. Deletions cut 5 bases from V and 1 base from J, with 7 bases between. Partial CDR3 DNA: TGTGCCAGCAGTCGTACAGGCACAGATACG. It is translated as CASSRTGTDT. The whole CDR3 region reads CASSRTGTDTQYF.